This is a list of T cell receptor beta chains from one sample in a study of identical twins. Using its own MiXCR run on the 5' RACE reads, TCRdb lists one record per CDR3 protein. The sample carries hundreds of thousands of distinct CDR3 sequences, 6% to 6.5% recorded once. Material: naive T cells sorted from blood. The receptors shown here come from a man younger than 30 in good health. CDR3s include the opening cysteine and the closing phenylalanine or tryptophan. The order of the fields is clone size, J gene, D gene, V gene, CDR3 protein, CDR3 DNA. The D gene is left open where the match is weak. Size values are once, few and many counts, or a class for expanded clones, and some rows have none.

many | TRBJ2-2 | . | TRBV20-1 | CSATPQGQETGELFF | TGCAGTGCTACCCCCCAGGGCCAGGAGACCGGGGAGCTGTTTTTT
few | TRBJ2-1 | TRBD2 | TRBV27 | CASSRDSGGSYNEQFF | TGTGCCAGCAGTCGGGATAGCGGGGGTTCCTACAATGAGCAGTTCTTC
few | TRBJ2-5 | . | TRBV6-1 | CASRGTTRLETQYF | TGTGCCAGCAGAGGGACAACGCGGTTGGAGACCCAGTACTTC
many | TRBJ1-1 | . | TRBV9 | CASSVVEGYTEAFF | TGTGCCAGCAGCGTAGTAGAAGGTTACACTGAAGCTTTCTTT
few | TRBJ2-5 | . | TRBV3-1 | CASSLLSYETQYF | TGTGCCAGCAGCCTCCTTTCGTACGAGACCCAGTACTTC
few | TRBJ2-3 | . | TRBV2 | CASSERYNGATQYF | TGTGCCAGCAGTGAACGTTACAACGGGGCGACGCAGTATTTT
few | TRBJ1-5 | TRBD1 | TRBV6-2/TRBV6-3 | CASWTGGDQPQHF | TGTGCCAGTTGGACAGGGGGCGATCAGCCCCAGCATTTT
few | TRBJ2-7 | . | TRBV4-1 | CASSQDLGNPYEQYF | TGCGCCAGCAGCCAAGATTTGGGGAATCCCTACGAGCAGTACTTC
many | TRBJ2-1 | . | TRBV6-6 | CASTEGRNEQFF | TGTGCCAGCACCGAGGGGCGTAATGAGCAGTTCTTC
many | TRBJ1-5 | . | TRBV12-3/TRBV12-4 | CASSRSRGAGQPQHF | TGTGCCAGCAGTCGATCCAGAGGGGCTGGTCAGCCCCAGCATTTT
few | TRBJ2-7 | TRBD1 | TRBV7-9 | CASSFLDRGQYEQYF | TGTGCCAGCAGCTTTTTGGACAGGGGTCAGTACGAGCAGTACTTC
. | TRBJ1-5 | TRBD1 | TRBV2 | CASRDDRVLRNQPQHF | TGTGCCAGCAGGGACGACAGGGTATTAAGAAATCAGCCCCAGCATTTT
few | TRBJ2-3 | TRBD2 | TRBV7-9 | CASSLVSGTRGDTQYF | TGTGCCAGCAGCTTAGTAAGCGGGACCAGAGGAGATACGCAGTATTTT
many | TRBJ2-3 | . | TRBV20-1 | CSATSLTTGTDTQYF | TGCAGTGCTACAAGCCTCACGACGGGCACAGATACGCAGTATTTT
many | TRBJ2-7 | . | TRBV5-1 | CASSLETGTTYEQYF | TGCGCCAGCAGCTTGGAAACCGGGACCACCTACGAGCAGTACTTC
many | TRBJ2-1 | TRBD1 | TRBV5-1 | CASSPGTGDNEQFF | TGCGCCAGCAGTCCTGGGACAGGTGACAATGAGCAGTTCTTC
. | TRBJ1-1 | . | TRBV4-1 | CASSHPRGTLNTEAFF | TGCGCCAGCAGCCACCCCAGGGGAACCCTGAACACTGAAGCTTTCTTT
few | TRBJ2-5 | TRBD1 | TRBV7-2 | CASSPQGAAETQYF | TGTGCCAGCAGCCCCCAGGGGGCTGCAGAGACCCAGTACTTC
many | TRBJ2-1 | TRBD2 | TRBV6-1 | CASRSGTSKAEQFF | TGTGCCAGCAGATCCGGGACTAGCAAGGCTGAGCAGTTCTTC
. | TRBJ2-2 | TRBD2 | TRBV24-1 | CATSDTSGRAAGELFF | TGTGCCACCAGTGACACTAGCGGGAGAGCGGCCGGGGAGCTGTTTTTT
many | TRBJ2-1 | . | TRBV3-1 | CASSQVVPASSYNEQFF | TGTGCCAGCAGCCAAGTCGTCCCGGCTAGCTCCTACAATGAGCAGTTCTTC
few | TRBJ2-1 | . | TRBV11-2 | CASSLPLGIGANEQFF | TGTGCCAGCAGCTTACCCCTGGGGATCGGTGCCAATGAGCAGTTCTTC
few | TRBJ2-5 | . | TRBV5-1 | CASSLIGLEETQYF | TGCGCCAGCAGCTTGATTGGCCTAGAAGAGACCCAGTACTTC
few | TRBJ1-1 | TRBD1 | TRBV4-2 | CASSQGGGQGALGAFF | TGTGCCAGCAGCCAAGGAGGGGGACAGGGGGCGCTTGGAGCTTTCTTT
many | TRBJ2-2 | . | TRBV29-1 | CSAPDGTNTGELFF | TGCAGCGCCCCTGACGGGACCAACACCGGGGAGCTGTTTTTT